The table lists the clone carrying this T cell receptor beta chain with a few counts. The iRepertoire nested amplicon-rescue multiplex PCR amplified TCR alpha and beta CDR3s from RNA. TCRdb re-called the multiplex PCR reads through MiXCR, storing one row per CDR3 protein. The sample contains under 150,000 distinct CDR3 sequences, roughly two fifths of which appear only once. The V end lost 6 bases, the J end lost 6 bases, and 6 bases lay between the germline ends. The length of the CDR3 is 11 residues. Per germline, CDR1 KGHDR and CDR2 SFDVKD. The data originate from a study of glioma-infiltrating T cells.

The sequenced sample consisted of glioma tissue, nonneoplastic brain tissue, or PBMCs (not recorded which). The receptor's source is a human donor with low-grade glioma or glioblastoma, undergoing nonglioma brain surgery, or in good health (not recorded which). The chain has TRBV24-1 and TRBJ2-3; D uncertain. DNA of the CDR3: TGTGCCACCAGTCAGTTGGATACGCAGTATTTT. Its protein product is CATSQLDTQYF.